The 15 T cell receptor beta chains given below trace back to one sample, sequenced in a study of blood T cell repertoires in COVID-19. Only in-frame clones appear in the TCRdb table, and some are missing; sequencing was by immunoSEQ multiplex PCR. The sample carries under 200,000 clones, just under 85% recorded once. The sequencing sample was made of peripheral blood. The source is a man aged 55 to 69 with COVID-19, enrolled during active disease.

This chain connects TRBV6-5 to TRBJ2-3; no clear D gene. CDR3 length equals 16 residues. The germline V and J ends were trimmed by 2 bases and 11 bases, with 23 bases remaining between them. The germline V gene encodes CDR1 MNHEY and CDR2 SVGAGI. For the CDR3, the DNA is TGTGCCAGCAGTTACCTTGCGACCATAGCCCAGCAATGGCAGTATTTT. Translation: CASSYLATIAQQWQYF.

This clone was counted a single time. The rearrangement uses TRBV7-9 and TRBJ2-5; D gene uncertain. V lost 3 bases to trimming and J lost 2 bases, with 10 bases between them. Per germline, CDR1 SEHNR and CDR2 FQNEAQ (reference sequence). This CDR3 comprises 14 residues. This CDR3 is CASSFGSSQETQYF. CDR3 nucleotide sequence: TGTGCCAGCAGCTTTGGCAGTTCACAAGAGACCCAGTACTTC.

The J gene is TRBJ1-2, the V gene TRBV19, with D tentatively TRBD1 (5 bases). This CDR3 region has 14 residues. V lost 8 bases and J 6 bases, leaving 19 bases between the germline ends. Germline CDR1 reads LNHDA; CDR2 reads SQIVND (reference sequence). The CDR3 nucleotides read TGTGCCAGTTTTACCGGAGGGGTAGGGAATGGCTACACCTTC. It specifies CASFTGGVGNGYTF. The variable domain in full, with the rest retrieved from reference TRBV19 and TRBJ1-2, is DGGITQSPKYLFRKEGQNVTLSCEQNLNHDAMYWYRQDPGQGLRLIYYSQIVNDFQKGDIAEGYSVSREKKESFPLTVTSAQKNPTAFYLCASFTGGVGNGYTFGSGTRLTVV.

The CDR3 region is CASRRDRAVGNTIYF. CDR3 in DNA: TGCGCCAGCAGGCGGGACAGGGCTGTAGGAAACACCATATATTTT. The chain carries TRBV5-1 and TRBJ1-3; 9 positions agree with TRBD1. J was trimmed by 4 bases and V by 5 bases; bases with no gene match: 7. The CDR3 is made up of 15 amino acids. The germline CDR1 and CDR2 sequences are SGHRS and YFSETQ.

V and J are TRBV6-6 and TRBJ2-4, with D possibly being TRBD1 (6 bases). CDR1 is MNHNY, CDR2 SVGAGI, per germline (reference sequence). V lost 8 bases to trimming and J lost 0 bases, with 11 bases between them. The CDR3 is 14 amino acids. The CDR3 loop is CASGGQIAKNIQYF. CDR3 sequence (DNA): TGTGCCAGCGGAGGACAGATAGCCAAAAACATTCAGTACTTC.

The genes are TRBV5-4 and TRBJ2-1, with a possible D match to TRBD2 (5 bases). This CDR3 has 15 amino acids. Trimming left V 5 bases short and J 2 bases short, with 14 bases between. Germline-derived CDR1 and CDR2 are SGHNT and YYREEE (reference sequence). CDR3 DNA sequence: TGTGCCAGCAGATCAGACGACGGGGCCTACAATGAGCAGTTCTTC. Protein: CASRSDDGAYNEQFF.

The chain is built from TRBV28 and TRBJ1-5; no reliable D call. V lost 8 bases to trimming and J lost 2 bases, with 10 bases between them. The CDR3 has 13 residues. Germline loops: CDR1 MDHEN, CDR2 SYDVKM. CDR3 protein: CASGLFRNQPQHF. The CDR3 nucleotides read TGTGCCAGCGGACTTTTTCGCAATCAGCCCCAGCATTTT.

This clone showed up just a few times. The chain has TRBV11-1 and TRBJ2-6; D remains ambiguous. Trimming shortened V by 0 bases and J by 4 bases, and 10 bases separated the two germline ends. Germline CDR1 SGHAT, CDR2 FQDESV (reference sequence). There are 16 residues in the CDR3. The CDR3 spells CASSLAWQVGANVLTF. DNA of the CDR3: TGTGCCAGCAGCTTAGCGTGGCAGGTGGGGGCCAACGTCCTGACTTTC.

The rearrangement links TRBV4-1 to TRBJ1-2; D is undetermined. This CDR3 is built from 13 residues. Trimming removed 2 bases from V and 0 bases from J, with 4 bases in between. Germline V CDR1 and CDR2: MGHRA, YSYEKL. The CDR3 loop is CASSQQTNYGYTF. Here the CDR3 DNA reads TGCGCCAGCAGCCAACAGACTAACTATGGCTACACCTTC.

The chain links TRBV29-1 to TRBJ2-7; 7 nucleotides line up with TRBD1. The CDR3 spans 14 residues. J was trimmed by 3 bases and V by 4 bases; bases with no gene match: 9. Germline CDR1 and CDR2: SQVTM and ANQGSEA. CDR3 region: CSVADRADDYEQYF. The CDR3 DNA is TGCAGCGTTGCCGACAGGGCCGACGACTACGAGCAGTACTTC.

This chain connects TRBV7-2 to TRBJ1-2, with D hard to call. V was clipped by 3 bases and J by 3 bases, with 8 bases between them. The CDR3 contains 13 residues. The V gene's germline CDR1 is SGHTA and CDR2 FQGNSA. The CDR3 DNA reads TGTGCCAGCAGCTTGACATACGACTATGGCTACACCTTC. Protein: CASSLTYDYGYTF.

This clone occurred a few times. The genes are TRBV6-2 or TRBV6-3 and TRBJ1-5; D may be TRBD1 (5 bases). CDR1 and CDR2 (germline): MNHEY, SVGEGT. The CDR3 covers 15 residues. Trimming shortened V by 5 bases and J by 6 bases, and 17 bases separated the two germline ends. The CDR3 loop reads CASSMTTGTGQPQHF. The CDR3 region has the DNA TGTGCCAGCAGTATGACTACGGGGACTGGTCAGCCCCAGCATTTT.

This chain connects TRBV3-1 (or the pseudogene TRBV3-2) to TRBJ2-3; no clear D. The length of the CDR3 is 12 residues. Germline values: CDR1 LGHDT, CDR2 YNNKEL (reference sequence). Trimming stripped 4 bases from V and 7 bases from J, with 9 bases between. CDR3 in DNA: TGTGCCAGCAGCCTTGCTGCGAATACGCAGTATTTT. Protein: CASSLAANTQYF.

The chain employs TRBV6-2 or TRBV6-3 and TRBJ2-5; D might be TRBD2 (6 bases). Germline-derived CDR1 and CDR2 are MNHEY and SVGEGT. Trimming took off 2 bases at V and 7 bases at J, with 17 bases between the two ends. The CDR3 has 15 residues. CDR3 DNA sequence: TGTGCCAGCAGTTACGCACTGCCACGGGGGATGACCCAGTACTTC. Encoded protein: CASSYALPRGMTQYF.

The rearrangement joins TRBV27 to TRBJ1-2; possible D gene TRBD1, 6 bases. V was trimmed by 6 bases and J by 7 bases, leaving 15 bases between them. This CDR3 contains 13 residues. Germline lookup yields CDR1 MNHEY and CDR2 SMNVEV (reference sequence). CDR3 sequence reads: CASRRGGAGGYTF. CDR3 bases: TGTGCCAGCAGGAGAGGGGGGGCGGGTGGCTACACCTTC.